The clone carrying this TCR beta chain was counted at least ten times. Its antigen is not known. The library came from three nested PCR rounds adapted from ARM-PCR protocols. TCRdb fed the multiplex PCR reads into MiXCR, producing one record per CDR3 protein. In the table there are about 110,000 distinct CDR3 sequences, around 80% of which are singletons. This record belongs to a study of tumor and adjacent non-tumor tissue in lung cancer. Study-level results: Shorter survival was associated with higher TCR diversity in tumors.

The template was RNA from unsorted bulk tissue. This receptor was taken from a woman in her fifties or sixties with non-small cell lung cancer. The material sequenced was lung tumor tissue.

CDR3 region: CSANPSGGAWTDTQYF. Written as DNA, the CDR3 is TGCAGTGCTAACCCTAGCGGGGGGGCCTGGACAGATACGCAGTATTTT. The chain carries TRBV20-1 and TRBJ2-3; 12 nucleotides align to TRBD2. Looked up from germline, CDR1 is DFQATT and CDR2 is SNEGSKA (reference sequence). This CDR3 has 16 residues. J gave up 3 bases and V 4 bases, and 8 bases lay outside the gene matches.